Listed below are T cell receptor beta chains from one sample, sequenced in a study of T-cell reconstitution after alpha-beta-depleted transplantation in children. From the PCR reads, TCRdb called clonotypes with MiXCR, one entry per CDR3 protein. The table records around 960,000 distinct CDR3 sequences, about 30% of them present only once. This sample comprised PBMCs, mostly from graft donor cells, obtained 360 days after TCRalphabeta/CD19-depleted stem cell transplant. The receptors were gathered from a boy in the first two years of life who had a stem cell transplant for SCID, so the T cells may come from the graft donor. Both conserved end residues are part of each CDR3. A D gene is named only where the DNA matches it firmly. Size values are once, few and many counts, or a class for expanded clones, and some rows have none.

>-|TRBJ2-2|-|TRBV12-3/TRBV12-4
CASSLFLLRWGAYAGELFF
TGTGCCAGCAGTTTATTTTTATTGAGGTGGGGGGCCTACGCCGGGGAGCTGTTTTTT
>TRBD2|TRBJ2-5|-|TRBV12-3/TRBV12-4
CASRLAGGPQETQYF
TGTGCCAGCAGGCTAGCGGGGGGGCCTCAAGAGACCCAGTACTTC
>TRBD1|TRBJ2-2|few|TRBV19
CASSTQQGAGELFF
TGTGCCAGTAGTACTCAACAGGGGGCCGGGGAGCTGTTTTTT
>-|TRBJ2-1|-|TRBV5-6
CASSYGPAGAYNEQFF
TGTGCCAGCAGCTATGGACCAGCAGGGGCCTACAATGAGCAGTTCTTC
>TRBD1|TRBJ2-2|-|TRBV20-1
CSARTGRKVGELFF
TGCAGTGCCAGGACAGGGCGGAAGGTCGGGGAGCTGTTTTTT
>-|TRBJ2-5|once|TRBV29-1
CSAWGLGETQYF
TGCAGCGCTTGGGGGCTGGGGGAGACCCAGTACTTC
>TRBD1|TRBJ2-6|few|TRBV4-2
CASSQDDRGPSGANVLTF
TGTGCCAGCAGCCAAGATGACAGGGGGCCCTCTGGGGCCAACGTCCTGACTTTC
>-|TRBJ2-7|many|TRBV10-3
CAISLAGEQYF
TGTGCCATCAGTCTTGCTGGGGAGCAGTACTTC
>-|TRBJ2-3|many|TRBV29-1
CSVEGDSDTDTQYF
TGCAGCGTTGAGGGGGACTCCGACACAGATACGCAGTATTTT
>TRBD2|TRBJ2-1|few|TRBV12-3/TRBV12-4
CASTPKGWGLARNEQFF
TGTGCCAGCACCCCCAAGGGTTGGGGACTAGCGCGGAATGAGCAGTTCTTC
>-|TRBJ2-3|-|TRBV12-3/TRBV12-4
CASSFSPGSTDTQYF
TGTGCCAGCAGTTTTAGTCCGGGGAGCACAGATACGCAGTATTTT
>TRBD1|TRBJ2-7|-|TRBV7-9
CASCWGGQGFCEQYF
TGTGCCAGCTGCTGGGGGGGACAGGGCTTCTGCGAGCAGTACTTC
>-|TRBJ1-3|few|TRBV20-1
CSVRGRHSGNTIYF
TGCAGCGTGAGAGGACGGCACTCTGGAAACACCATATATTTT
>-|TRBJ2-7|few|TRBV5-1
CASSLASSGLTYEQYF
TGCGCCAGCAGCTTGGCTTCATCGGGGCTGACCTACGAGCAGTACTTC
>-|TRBJ1-2|few|TRBV20-1
CSAIQGYTF
TGCAGTGCCATACAGGGCTACACCTTC
>TRBD1|TRBJ2-5|-|TRBV28
CASSLSRRTGVGETQYF
TGTGCCAGCAGTTTATCGCGAAGAACAGGGGTGGGGGAGACCCAGTACTTC
>TRBD2|TRBJ2-1|-|TRBV28
CASSPIAGYPYNEQFF
TGTGCCAGCAGTCCCATAGCGGGATACCCCTACAATGAGCAGTTCTTC
>-|TRBJ2-3|few|TRBV20-1
CSARWGFDTQYF
TGCAGTGCTCGGTGGGGGTTTGATACGCAGTATTTT
>-|TRBJ2-3|-|TRBV2
CASSAADLGTDTQYF
TGTGCCAGCAGTGCGGCCGATTTAGGCACAGATACGCAGTATTTT
>TRBD1|TRBJ2-1|-|TRBV7-9
CASSLPSGTGSNEQFF
TGTGCCAGCAGCTTACCGTCCGGGACAGGGAGTAATGAGCAGTTCTTC
>-|TRBJ2-1|-|TRBV24-1
CATSDLVEDEQFF
TGTGCCACCAGTGATTTGGTGGAGGATGAGCAGTTCTTC
>-|TRBJ1-4|once|TRBV29-1
CSVDLGEGEKLFF
TGCAGCGTTGATTTGGGGGAGGGTGAAAAACTGTTTTTT
>-|TRBJ1-4|few|TRBV10-3
CAISPEGSGEKLFF
TGTGCCATCTCCCCGGAGGGTTCGGGTGAAAAACTGTTTTTT
>-|TRBJ1-1|-|TRBV6-5
CASSYGGTSEAFF
TGTGCCAGCAGTTACGGAGGGACAAGTGAAGCTTTCTTT
>-|TRBJ2-3|-|TRBV7-2
CASSLRTAFSTDTQYF
TGTGCCAGCAGCTTACGGACAGCTTTTAGCACAGATACGCAGTATTTT
>-|TRBJ1-1|-|TRBV12-3/TRBV12-4
CASSLSMVEAFF
TGTGCCAGCAGTTTAAGTATGGTCGAAGCTTTCTTT
>-|TRBJ1-2|-|TRBV13
CASSVEPLNYGYTF
TGTGCCAGCAGCGTAGAGCCACTTAACTATGGCTACACCTTC
>-|TRBJ2-5|few|TRBV20-1
CSARGGSTRRETQYF
TGCAGTGCTAGAGGAGGGTCGACGAGGCGCGAGACCCAGTACTTC
>TRBD2|TRBJ2-5|few|TRBV7-6
CASSLATGLITGTQYF
TGTGCCAGCAGCTTAGCGACGGGACTAATTACGGGGACCCAGTACTTC
>-|TRBJ1-2|few|TRBV29-1
CSAPLGVGNYGYTF
TGCAGCGCCCCCCTGGGGGTCGGGAACTATGGCTACACCTTC
>TRBD2|TRBJ2-4|few|TRBV5-1
CASSPAGVQAKNIQYF
TGCGCCAGCAGCCCGGCGGGGGTGCAAGCCAAAAACATTCAGTACTTC
>-|TRBJ2-7|-|TRBV5-1
CASSGDGPYEQYF
TGCGCCAGTTCCGGCGACGGACCCTACGAGCAGTACTTC
>-|TRBJ2-5|-|TRBV7-7
CASSLAGVGETQYF
TGTGCCAGCAGCTTAGCCGGGGTTGGAGAGACCCAGTACTTC
>-|TRBJ2-3|-|TRBV5-1
CASSLVVGVGTDTQYF
TGCGCCAGCAGCTTGGTGGTTGGGGTAGGCACAGATACGCAGTATTTT
>TRBD2|TRBJ2-1|-|TRBV14
CASSHSTLAGGYNEQFF
TGTGCCAGCAGCCACTCGACCCTAGCGGGGGGCTACAATGAGCAGTTCTTC
>-|TRBJ2-3|-|TRBV13
CASSLQGIATDTQYF
TGTGCCAGCAGCTTACAGGGTATAGCCACAGATACGCAGTATTTT
>-|TRBJ1-1|-|TRBV6-5
CASRLAGVNTEAFF
TGTGCCAGCAGATTGGCGGGGGTCAACACTGAAGCTTTCTTT
>TRBD2|TRBJ2-5|few|TRBV5-5
CASSLGTRVSWETQYF
TGTGCCAGCAGCTTGGGGACTAGAGTTAGCTGGGAGACCCAGTACTTC
>-|TRBJ1-2|many|TRBV29-1
CSVTGYTKLDNYGYAF
TGCAGCGTTACAGGGTATACGAAGTTGGATAACTATGGCTACGCCTTC
>TRBD1|TRBJ2-7|-|TRBV5-1
CASRGGQGPSYEQYF
TGCGCCAGCAGGGGTGGACAGGGGCCCTCCTACGAGCAGTACTTC
>TRBD1|TRBJ2-5|once|TRBV12-3/TRBV12-4
CTCSRRQGGETQYF
TGTACCTGCAGCCGTCGACAGGGGGGGGAGACCCAGTACTTC
>TRBD1|TRBJ1-5|-|TRBV20-1
CSANGQVGQPQHF
TGCAGTGCTAACGGACAGGTTGGCCAGCCCCAGCATTTT
>TRBD1|TRBJ2-1|few|TRBV5-6
CASSPGQGLIEQFF
TGTGCCAGCAGCCCGGGACAGGGCCTTATTGAGCAGTTCTTC
>-|TRBJ2-1|few|TRBV6-1
CASGWRLNYNEQFF
TGTGCCAGCGGCTGGCGACTTAACTACAATGAGCAGTTCTTC
>-|TRBJ2-3|-|TRBV11-1
CASSLLGRGTDTQYF
TGTGCCAGCAGCTTACTCGGCCGAGGTACAGATACGCAGTATTTT
>-|TRBJ2-2|-|TRBV6-2/TRBV6-3
CASSSRLPTGELFF
TGTGCCAGCAGTTCGAGACTACCCACCGGGGAGCTGTTTTTT
>-|TRBJ1-5|few|TRBV20-1
CSASPRGANQPQHF
TGCAGTGCCAGCCCCCGGGGTGCCAATCAGCCCCAGCATTTT
>TRBD1|TRBJ1-5|-|TRBV4-3
CASSSWTGYQPQHF
TGCGCCAGCAGCTCCTGGACAGGGTATCAGCCCCAGCATTTT
>-|TRBJ1-2|-|TRBV9
CASTPSGQNYGYTF
TGTGCCAGCACGCCCTCGGGGCAGAACTATGGCTACACCTTC
>TRBD1|TRBJ2-3|many|TRBV12-3/TRBV12-4
CASSRDRADTQYF
TGTGCCAGCAGTAGGGACAGGGCAGATACGCAGTATTTT
>-|TRBJ2-5|few|TRBV19
CASSIDLAGGIHAETQYF
TGTGCCAGTAGTATAGATCTCGCCGGAGGGATCCACGCAGAGACCCAGTACTTC
>TRBD2|TRBJ2-3|-|TRBV4-2
CASSPETSGGFADTQYF
TGTGCCAGCAGCCCAGAGACTAGCGGGGGCTTCGCAGATACGCAGTATTTT
>-|TRBJ2-5|-|TRBV6-5
CASSYSIQGRTETQYF
TGTGCCAGCAGTTACTCTATTCAGGGGAGGACAGAGACCCAGTACTTC
>-|TRBJ2-3|-|TRBV20-1
CSAGEGGVSTDTQYF
TGCAGTGCTGGGGAGGGGGGCGTAAGTACAGATACGCAGTATTTT